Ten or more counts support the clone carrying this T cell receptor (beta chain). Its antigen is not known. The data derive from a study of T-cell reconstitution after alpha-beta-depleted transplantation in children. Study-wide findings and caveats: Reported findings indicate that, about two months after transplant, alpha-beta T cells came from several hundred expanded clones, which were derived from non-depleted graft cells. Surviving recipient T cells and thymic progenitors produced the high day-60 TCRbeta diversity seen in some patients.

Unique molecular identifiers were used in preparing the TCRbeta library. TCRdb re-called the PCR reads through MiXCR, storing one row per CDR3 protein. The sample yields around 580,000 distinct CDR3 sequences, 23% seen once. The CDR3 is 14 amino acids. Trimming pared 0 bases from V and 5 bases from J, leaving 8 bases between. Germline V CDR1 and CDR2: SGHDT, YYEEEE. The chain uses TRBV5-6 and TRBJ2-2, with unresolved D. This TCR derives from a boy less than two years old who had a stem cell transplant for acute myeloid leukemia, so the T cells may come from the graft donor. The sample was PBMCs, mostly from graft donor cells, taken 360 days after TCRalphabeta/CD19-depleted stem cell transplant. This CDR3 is CASSLVGFTGELFF. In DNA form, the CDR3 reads TGTGCCAGCAGCTTGGTAGGGTTTACCGGGGAGCTGTTTTTT. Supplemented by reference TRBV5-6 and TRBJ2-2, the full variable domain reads DAGVTQSPTHLIKTRGQQVTLRCSPKSGHDTVSWYQQALGQGPQFIFQYYEEEERQRGNFPDRFSGHQFPNYSSELNVNALLLGDSALYLCASSLVGFTGELFFGEGSRLTVL.